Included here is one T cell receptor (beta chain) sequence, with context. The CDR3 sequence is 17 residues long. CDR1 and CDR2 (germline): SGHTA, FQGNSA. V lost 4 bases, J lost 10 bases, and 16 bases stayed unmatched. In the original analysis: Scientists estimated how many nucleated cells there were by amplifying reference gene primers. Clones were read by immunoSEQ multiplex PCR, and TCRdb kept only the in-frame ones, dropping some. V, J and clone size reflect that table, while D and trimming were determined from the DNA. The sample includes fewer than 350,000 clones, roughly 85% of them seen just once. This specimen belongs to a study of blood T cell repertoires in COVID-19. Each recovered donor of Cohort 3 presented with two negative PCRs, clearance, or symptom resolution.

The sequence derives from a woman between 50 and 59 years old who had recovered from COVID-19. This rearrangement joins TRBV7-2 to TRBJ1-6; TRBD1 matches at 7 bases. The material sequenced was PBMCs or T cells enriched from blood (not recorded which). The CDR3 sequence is CASSYSQGAGGRSPLHF. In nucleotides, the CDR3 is TGTGCCAGCAGCTACTCGCAAGGGGCAGGGGGTAGGTCACCCCTCCACTTT.